Following are 24 T cell receptor beta chains from one sample sequenced in a study of cytomegalovirus exposure and HLA in healthy donors. The PCR contained 60 Vbeta and 13 Jbeta primers. Libraries were prepared by immunoSEQ multiplex PCR; TCRdb keeps only in-frame clonotypes and omits some of them. The data show about 97,000 clones, roughly 76% seen once. Specimen: PBMCs. These receptors all come from a man aged 35-49 years in good health and CMV-seronegative.

The chain employs TRBV6-5 and TRBJ1-1; TRBD1 matches at 8 bases. J was trimmed by 8 bases and V by 5 bases; bases with no gene match: 4. This CDR3 comprises 12 residues. Per germline, CDR1 MNHEY and CDR2 SVGAGI. CDR3 DNA: TGTGCCAGCAGTCCTGGGGACAGGGAAGCTTTCTTT. It translates to CASSPGDREAFF.

On this clone itself: At one boundary the junction diverges from the germline segment, which might be a read error. The rearrangement uses TRBV7-9 and TRBJ1-1; 8 bases fit TRBD1. The germline gives CDR1 SEHNR, CDR2 FQNEAQ (reference sequence). The CDR3 runs 13 residues. The CDR3 nucleotides read TGTTCCAGCAGCCGTACAGGGGGCACTGAAGCTTTCTTT. It codes for CSSSRTGGTEAFF.

J is TRBJ2-7 and V is TRBV5-1, with TRBD2 matching 12 bases. Germline CDR1 reads SGHRS; CDR2 reads YFSETQ. The CDR3 is 15 amino acids. J was trimmed by 2 bases and V by 3 bases; bases with no gene match: 3. The CDR3 reads CASSSLAGGTYEQYF. The CDR3 DNA is TGCGCCAGCAGCTCACTAGCGGGGGGTACCTACGAGCAGTACTTC.

V is TRBV30 and J is TRBJ2-7; TRBD1 might be the D (6 bases). CDR1 and CDR2 from the germline V gene are GTSNPN and SVGIG (reference sequence). Trimming left V 2 bases short and J 2 bases short, with 19 bases between. The CDR3 loop spans 16 amino acids. The CDR3 DNA is TGTGCCTGGAGTCCTCGAAGGACAGCTTTACCCTACGAGCAGTACTTC. The encoded protein is CAWSPRRTALPYEQYF.

This clone was recorded a few times. The rearrangement joins TRBV11-3 to TRBJ2-6; tentatively, D is TRBD2 (6 bases). This CDR3 comprises 15 residues. Looked up from germline, CDR1 is SGHNT and CDR2 is YENEEA. V dropped 4 bases and J dropped 2 bases, with 9 bases sitting between them. The CDR3 DNA reads as TGTGCCAGCAGCTCCGGGGGTACTGGGGCCAACGTCCTGACTTTC. Amino acids: CASSSGGTGANVLTF.

The chain joins TRBV4-1 to TRBJ2-1; TRBD1 matches 7 bases. The CDR3 length is 16 residues. V trimming: 3 bases; J trimming: 5 bases; junction bases outside the gene matches: 10. CDR1 and CDR2 from the germline V gene are MGHRA and YSYEKL. CDR3 in DNA: TGCGCCAGCAGCCATGGGACAGTCCGATATGACAATGAGCAGTTCTTC. It is translated as CASSHGTVRYDNEQFF.

This clone has a handful of counts. The chain has TRBV6-1 and TRBJ1-1; 9 bases line up with TRBD1. Germline V gene lookup returns CDR1 MNHNS and CDR2 SASEGT. This CDR3 has 13 residues. V lost 6 bases and J lost 11; bases outside the gene matches: 10. CDR3: CASRTAQGAGAFF. The CDR3 coding sequence is TGTGCCAGCAGGACGGCACAGGGGGCTGGGGCTTTCTTT.

This sequence joins TRBV5-6 and TRBJ1-1; possible D gene TRBD1, 5 bases. Germline V gene data show CDR1 as SGHDT and CDR2 as YYEEEE. This CDR3 contains 15 residues. Deletions cut 0 bases from V and 7 bases from J, with 16 bases between. The CDR3 loop is CASSLVSGLPIEAFF. The CDR3 DNA reads as TGTGCCAGCAGCTTGGTGTCAGGGCTACCCATTGAAGCTTTCTTT.

Here the CDR3 reads CASSELGASGNTIYF. The DNA of the CDR3 is TGTGCCAGCAGTGAACTAGGGGCCTCTGGAAACACCATATATTTT. The chain uses TRBV6-1 and TRBJ1-3; a possible D gene is TRBD1 (5 bases). The CDR3 has 15 amino acids. CDR1 is MNHNS and CDR2 is SASEGT in the germline V gene. The germline V and J ends were trimmed by 2 bases and 0 bases, with 8 bases remaining between them.

The CDR3 reads CASSLAAGGENEQFF. The CDR3 DNA is TGTGCCAGCAGCTTAGCAGCGGGGGGCGAGAATGAGCAGTTCTTC. The V call is TRBV11-2, the J call TRBJ2-1, with TRBD2 identical over 9 bases. There are 15 residues in the CDR3. V dropped 1 base and J dropped 7; count of bases not matched to a gene: 5. Germline values: CDR1 SGHAT, CDR2 FQNNGV.

The chain recombines TRBV5-1 with TRBJ2-1, with D perhaps TRBD1 (6 bases). The CDR3 has 13 amino acids. The V end lost 5 bases, the J end lost 8 bases, and 14 bases lay between the germline ends. Germline values: CDR1 SGHRS, CDR2 YFSETQ. CDR3: CASSTGSGDEQFF. Written as DNA, the CDR3 is TGCGCCAGCAGTACAGGGTCCGGGGATGAGCAGTTCTTC. Together with reference TRBV5-1 and TRBJ2-1, the CDR3 gives the full variable domain: KAGVTQTPRYLIKTRGQQVTLSCSPISGHRSVSWYQQTPGQGLQFLFEYFSETQRNKGNFPGRFSGRQFSNSRSEMNVSTLELGDSALYLCASSTGSGDEQFFGPGTRLTVL.

Note on this clone: A junction end diverges from the germline sequence, so it may reflect a read error. The gene calls are TRBV7-9 and TRBJ2-1; D might be TRBD2 (5 bases). CDR1 SEHNR and CDR2 FQNEAQ come from the germline V gene (reference sequence). There are 15 residues in the CDR3. CDR3 coding DNA: TGTTCCAGCAGCTCGATGGGTCTGTCGGGGAATGAGCAGTTCTTC. This translates into CSSSSMGLSGNEQFF.

The chain is built from TRBV11-2 and TRBJ2-1, with D tentatively TRBD2 (6 bases). This CDR3 contains 13 residues. V shed 0 bases and J shed 9 bases, with 9 bases lying between them. Germline assignment: CDR1 SGHAT and CDR2 FQNNGV. CDR3 sequence: CASSLDGRSEQFF. Written as DNA, the CDR3 is TGTGCCAGCAGCTTAGATGGGAGGAGTGAGCAGTTCTTC.

This clone was observed a few times. This sequence joins TRBV6-6 and TRBJ1-4; 8 bases fit TRBD1. In germline, CDR1 is MNHNY, CDR2 SVGAGI (reference sequence). The CDR3 length is 15 residues. V shed 4 bases and J 7 bases; nucleotides not matched to a gene: 8. CDR3 loop: CASSSRTGKGEKLFF. In DNA, the CDR3 is TGTGCCAGCAGTTCTCGGACAGGGAAGGGTGAAAAACTGTTTTTT.

V is TRBV5-5 and J is TRBJ1-2, with unresolved D. CDR3 length equals 15 residues. With 1 base removed from V and 0 bases from J, the gap between germline ends came to 10 bases. Per the germline V gene, CDR1 is SGHKS and CDR2 is YYEKEE (reference sequence). CDR3 sequence reads: CASSLYRGSNYGYTF. The CDR3 DNA follows: TGTGCCAGCAGCTTGTATCGGGGTTCTAACTATGGCTACACCTTC. Drawing the rest from reference TRBV5-5 and TRBJ1-2, the complete variable domain is DAGVTQSPTHLIKTRGQQVTLRCSPISGHKSVSWYQQVLGQGPQFIFQYYEKEERGRGNFPDRFSARQFPNYSSELNVNALLLGDSALYLCASSLYRGSNYGYTFGSGTRLTVV.

This clone turned up a few times. This rearrangement joins TRBV19 to TRBJ2-7; TRBD2 might be the D (5 bases). Trimming took off 5 bases at V and 4 bases at J, with 12 bases between the two ends. Per germline, CDR1 LNHDA and CDR2 SQIVND (reference sequence). The CDR3 sequence is 13 residues long. In DNA, the CDR3 is TGTGCCAGTAGTGGAGGAGAGAATTACGAGCAGTACGTC. Its protein is CASSGGENYEQYV.

V and J are TRBV28 and TRBJ1-1, with D perhaps TRBD1 (5 bases). Germline V gene sequence: CDR1 MDHEN, CDR2 SYDVKM. This CDR3 comprises 14 residues. Between the trimmed V and J ends, which lost 7 bases and 4 bases, there was a span of 16 bases. The CDR3 sequence is CASNHRSRITEAFF. Written as DNA, the CDR3 is TGTGCCAGCAACCACAGGTCACGAATCACTGAAGCTTTCTTT.

The chain couples TRBV19 to TRBJ1-1; perhaps TRBD1 as D (5 bases). V lost 3 bases, J lost 0 bases, and 8 bases lay in between. The CDR3 extends over 14 amino acids. Germline V gene sequence: CDR1 LNHDA, CDR2 SQIVND (reference sequence). The CDR3 loop reads CASSMGQMNTEAFF. CDR3 nucleotides: TGTGCCAGTAGTATGGGGCAGATGAACACTGAAGCTTTCTTT.

The chain recombines TRBV5-1 with TRBJ1-2; D might be TRBD1 (5 bases). Deletions cut 2 bases from V and 5 bases from J, with 13 bases between. From germline, CDR1 is SGHRS and CDR2 YFSETQ. The CDR3 is made up of 14 amino acids. In DNA, the CDR3 is TGCGCCAGCAGCTTAACTTCAGGGATGTATGGCTACACCTTC. Encoded protein: CASSLTSGMYGYTF. The full variable domain, with the rest looked up from reference TRBV5-1 and TRBJ1-2, is KAGVTQTPRYLIKTRGQQVTLSCSPISGHRSVSWYQQTPGQGLQFLFEYFSETQRNKGNFPGRFSGRQFSNSRSEMNVSTLELGDSALYLCASSLTSGMYGYTFGSGTRLTVV.

The chain links TRBV7-8 to TRBJ2-2; D uncertain. In germline, CDR1 is SGHVS, CDR2 FQNEAQ. V dropped 1 base and J dropped 6 bases, with 6 bases sitting between them. There are 13 residues in the CDR3. CDR3 in amino acids: CASSLGSPGELFF. In DNA, the CDR3 is TGTGCCAGCAGCTTAGGTAGCCCCGGGGAGCTGTTTTTT.

As for this clone: Other DNA sequences in this sample translate to the same CDR3. The chain is built from TRBV12-5 and TRBJ2-3; D not certain. Trimming removed 5 bases at V and 2 bases at J, with 5 bases between. CDR1 and CDR2 (germline): LGHNT, FRNRAP. The length of the CDR3 is 12 residues. The CDR3 DNA reads TGTGCTAGTGGTCCGTCCACAGATACGCAGTATTTT. Residues: CASGPSTDTQYF.

The chain carries TRBV9 and TRBJ2-1; tentative D call: TRBD2 (6 bases). V lost 0 bases to trimming and J lost 0 bases, with 16 bases between them. From germline, CDR1 is SGDLS and CDR2 YYNGEE. CDR3 length equals 18 residues. The DNA for the CDR3 is TGTGCCAGCAGCGTAGCGGAGGGAGGAGGGGCCTCCTACAATGAGCAGTTCTTC. Encoded protein: CASSVAEGGGASYNEQFF.

The chain couples TRBV4-2 to TRBJ1-1; unclear D gene. CDR3 length: 15 amino acids. Germline CDR1 is LGHNA and CDR2 is YNFKEQ. Trimming took 0 bases from V and 1 from J, leaving 9 bases between them. The CDR3 DNA sequence: TGTGCCAGCAGCCAAGATTTTGAGGGGAACACTGAAGCTTTCTTT. It specifies CASSQDFEGNTEAFF.

The chain has TRBV5-8 and TRBJ1-2; maybe TRBD1 (5 bases). Per the germline V gene, CDR1 is SGHTS and CDR2 is YDEGEE. V lost 4 bases and J 8 bases, leaving 12 bases between the germline ends. The CDR3 is made up of 12 amino acids. CDR3 DNA: TGTGCCAGCAGCCTTGGGCCAGGGGGCTACACCTTC. It is translated as CASSLGPGGYTF.